This TCR beta chain derives from a study of T cell repertoires in cytomegalovirus infection. Turning to the study itself: Public TCR beta signatures provided an indication of both CMV infection and a matching HLA type.

This CDR3 region has 14 residues. The germline gives CDR1 DFQATT, CDR2 SNEGSKA (reference sequence). V was cut by 3 bases and J by 2 bases, with 13 bases left in between. Each CDR3 protein gets one entry after TCRdb re-called the reads with MiXCR. The sample contains around 330,000 distinct CDR3 sequences, roughly 16% of which appear only once. The chain links TRBV20-1 to TRBJ2-5; a weak D match, TRBD2 (5 bases). Sequenced sample: PBMCs. The TCR was taken from a human donor in good health (CMV status not recorded). Some clones in this sample may be carry-over from other donors' samples. CDR3 amino acids: CSASETRVQETQYF. CDR3 bases: TGCAGTGCTAGCGAAACTAGGGTACAAGAGACCCAGTACTTC.